Listed here are 27 T cell receptor beta chains from one sample, sequenced in a study of T-cell reconstitution after alpha-beta-depleted transplantation in children. Preparing the TCRbeta library involved the use of unique molecular identifiers. TCRdb reprocessed the PCR reads with MiXCR, giving one entry per CDR3 protein. This table has around 230,000 distinct CDR3 sequences, approximately 19% appearing once. Sequenced material: PBMCs, mostly from graft donor cells, taken 360 days after TCRalphabeta/CD19-depleted stem cell transplant. These receptors all come from a male patient aged 2-10 years who had a stem cell transplant for acute lymphoblastic leukemia, so the T cells may come from the graft donor.

This clonotype turned up a few times. This chain links TRBV19 with TRBJ2-3; 9 nucleotides line up with TRBD1. The CDR3 covers 14 residues. Germline assignment: CDR1 LNHDA and CDR2 SQIVND (reference sequence). J was trimmed by 6 bases and V by 4 bases; bases with no gene match: 5. This CDR3 is CASSTDRGWDTQYF. The CDR3 nucleotides read TGTGCCAGTAGTACGGACAGGGGATGGGATACGCAGTATTTT.

This clonotype was seen a few times. V and J are TRBV27 and TRBJ1-3, with D tentatively TRBD1 (6 bases). Trimming stripped 3 bases from V and 2 bases from J, with 8 bases between. The length of the CDR3 is 14 residues. Germline V gives CDR1 MNHEY, CDR2 SMNVEV (reference sequence). The CDR3 region is CASSFRGPGNTIYF. DNA of the CDR3: TGTGCCAGCAGTTTCAGGGGACCTGGAAACACCATATATTTT.

This clonotype has a handful of counts. The chain employs TRBV15 and TRBJ2-3; no clear D. Trimming stripped 6 bases from V and 5 bases from J, with 24 bases between. There are 17 residues in the CDR3. The V gene's germline CDR1 is LNHNV and CDR2 YYDKDF (reference sequence). CDR3 loop: CATSFYPSTLGLDTQYF. In DNA, the CDR3 is TGTGCCACCAGTTTTTACCCCTCCACCCTAGGGTTAGATACGCAGTATTTT.

This clonotype has more than one count but fewer than ten. V and J are TRBV12-3 or TRBV12-4 and TRBJ1-1; 11 nucleotides line up with TRBD1. Unmatched junction bases numbered 7, after V lost 6 bases and J lost 4 bases. CDR3 length: 15 residues. The CDR3 reads CASRGLGQGGTEAFF. The CDR3 DNA is TGTGCCAGCAGAGGACTGGGACAGGGGGGCACTGAAGCTTTCTTT.

The chain uses TRBV12-3 or TRBV12-4 and TRBJ2-6, with D unresolved. V shed 5 bases and J shed 0 bases, with 14 bases lying between them. The CDR3 is 17 residues long. The chain's CDR3 is CASSPLQGLSGANVLTF. The CDR3 nucleotides read TGTGCCAGCAGTCCTCTTCAAGGCCTCTCTGGGGCCAACGTCCTGACTTTC.

The rearrangement uses TRBV20-1 and TRBJ2-7; 12 bases agree with TRBD1. The CDR3 has 14 amino acids. The junction had 8 bases not matched to a gene; V was cut back by 4 bases and J by 7 bases. Germline V gene data show CDR1 as DFQATT and CDR2 as SNEGSKA (reference sequence). The CDR3 DNA is TGCAGTGCTAACCCGGGACAGGGGGCCAGGGAGCAGTACTTC. This encodes CSANPGQGAREQYF.

The V gene is TRBV15, the J gene TRBJ1-2; D is unresolved. The germline gives CDR1 LNHNV, CDR2 YYDKDF (reference sequence). The CDR3 runs 14 residues. Trimming took 1 base from V and 6 from J, leaving 12 bases between them. In DNA form, the CDR3 reads TGTGCCACCAGCAGAGCCGGGCCCTTCGATGGCTACACCTTC. Translated, it gives CATSRAGPFDGYTF. The full variable domain, its missing parts supplied by reference TRBV15 and TRBJ1-2, is DAMVIQNPRYQVTQFGKPVTLSCSQTLNHNVMYWYQQKSSQAPKLLFHYYDKDFNNEADTPDNFQSRRPNTSFCFLDIRSPGLGDTAMYLCATSRAGPFDGYTFGSGTRLTVV.

Concerning this clonotype itself: The junction shows a germline mismatch at one end, possibly a read error. V is TRBV12-3 or TRBV12-4 and J is TRBJ1-4; 7 positions agree with TRBD1. The CDR3 is 15 amino acids. The CDR3 DNA reads TGTGCCAGCAGTTTTGGTCGGGACAGTAATGAAAAAGTGTTTTTT. This translates into CASSFGRDSNEKVFF.

With respect to this clonotype: The junction and the germline gene differ at one end; a read error may be behind it. The chain couples TRBV7-3 to TRBJ2-1; D is ambiguous. This CDR3 spans 12 amino acids. Germline CDR1 and CDR2: SGHTA and FQGTGA. The CDR3 DNA follows: TGTGGCAGCAGCCTCAACGCCGGAAAGCAGTTCTTC. It is translated as CGSSLNAGKQFF.

This clonotype was observed a handful of times. The chain combines TRBV6-2 or TRBV6-3 with TRBJ2-1; D remains unclear. V was trimmed by 3 bases and J by 10 bases, leaving 13 bases between them. CDR3 size: 13 residues. Looked up from germline, CDR1 is MNHEY and CDR2 is SVGEGT. CDR3 nucleotides: TGTGCCAGCAGTTATGAGCCAACGAGAGAGCAGTTCTTC. Its protein product is CASSYEPTREQFF.

This clonotype was counted only a few times. The chain combines TRBV12-3 or TRBV12-4 with TRBJ1-2, with D perhaps TRBD1 (5 bases). V was shortened by 8 bases and J by 7 bases, with 14 bases between the two germline ends. The CDR3 has 12 residues. The CDR3 region has the DNA TGTGCCAGCGGGTACACGGGGGTTGGCTACACCTTC. Translated, it gives CASGYTGVGYTF.

The rearrangement joins TRBV12-3 or TRBV12-4 to TRBJ1-5; 7 nucleotides line up with TRBD1. The CDR3 consists of 15 residues. The V gene end was trimmed by 5 bases and the J gene end by 2 bases; junction bases not matched to a gene: 6. CDR3 DNA sequence: TGTGCCAGCAGTGAACAGGGGTTTGGCAATCAGCCCCAGCATTTT. Protein: CASSEQGFGNQPQHF.

This clonotype was counted a few times. This chain uses TRBV2 with TRBJ2-5; 8 nucleotides line up with TRBD2. The CDR3 is made up of 15 amino acids. The J segment lost 1 base and the V segment lost 7 bases, leaving 8 bases of the junction unmatched. CDR1 and CDR2 from the germline V gene are SNHLY and FYNNEI. Here the CDR3 reads CASTRPGLVQETQYF. The CDR3 bases are TGTGCCAGCACCCGACCGGGACTAGTCCAAGAGACCCAGTACTTC.

This clonotype was picked up a small number of times. The gene calls are TRBV21-1 and TRBJ2-2. TRBV21-1 is termed a pseudogene. The CDR3 has 15 amino acids. CDR3 region: CASSKWQRDTGELFF. For the CDR3, the DNA is TGTGCCAGCAGCAAATGGCAGAGAGACACCGGGGAGCTGTTTTTT.

A note on this clonotype: This may arise from a read error, as a much more abundant clone is one base away. The conserved final phenylalanine or tryptophan is absent from the CDR3, which likely points to a read error. The chain uses TRBV12-3 or TRBV12-4 and TRBJ1-3; D unresolved. There are 13 residues in the CDR3. V was pared by 3 bases and J by 0 bases, with 3 bases between. The CDR3 region is CASSLGSGNTIYY. In DNA form, the CDR3 reads TGTGCCAGCAGTTTGGGCTCTGGAAACACCATATATTAT.

This chain connects TRBV29-1 to TRBJ2-7; D assignment may be TRBD1 or TRBD2 (5 bases each). The CDR3 contains 12 residues. V lost 5 bases and J 5 bases, leaving 13 bases between the germline ends. Germline-derived CDR1 and CDR2 are SQVTM and ANQGSEA. CDR3 in amino acids: CSVYGARDEQYF. CDR3 coding DNA: TGCAGCGTTTACGGGGCAAGGGACGAGCAGTACTTC.

In this sample, this clonotype turned up a few times. The V gene is TRBV6-5, the J gene TRBJ2-7, with 8 nucleotides matching TRBD2. The ends lost 0 bases at V and 2 bases at J; junction bases unmatched: 12. In germline, CDR1 is MNHEY, CDR2 SVGAGI. This CDR3 has 18 amino acids. The CDR3 region has the DNA TGTGCCAGCAGTTACTCGAGTGCCCTTAGCGGGAACCCCTACGAGCAGTACTTC. Its translation: CASSYSSALSGNPYEQYF.

This chain joins TRBV20-1 and TRBJ2-7, with D perhaps given as TRBD1 or TRBD2 (5 bases each). Germline lookup yields CDR1 DFQATT and CDR2 SNEGSKA (reference sequence). Trimming took off 5 bases at V and 0 bases at J, with 14 bases between the two ends. This CDR3 is built from 14 residues. The CDR3 reads CSAPRDPSSYEQYF. Here the CDR3 DNA reads TGCAGTGCTCCTCGGGACCCGAGCTCCTACGAGCAGTACTTC.

On this clonotype: Germline is not matched at one junction end, which may reflect a read error. The V gene is TRBV20-1, the J gene TRBJ2-4; the D gene is possibly TRBD2 (7 bases). CDR1 is DFQATT and CDR2 is SNEGSKA in the germline V gene (reference sequence). The CDR3 loop spans 15 amino acids. DNA for the CDR3: TGCTGTGCTGGGGGGGGGCTACTAGCCAAAAACATTCAGTACTTC. Translated: CCAGGGLLAKNIQYF.

This clonotype was detected a few times. This chain joins TRBV28 and TRBJ2-5; D not certain. Deletions cut 2 bases from V and 3 bases from J, with 10 bases between. Per the germline V gene, CDR1 is MDHEN and CDR2 is SYDVKM. CDR3 length: 14 residues. The CDR3 reads CASSLLARKETQYF. The CDR3 nucleotides are TGTGCCAGCAGTTTACTGGCCCGGAAAGAGACCCAGTACTTC.

This clonotype was detected only a few times. This sequence joins TRBV5-1 and TRBJ1-5; D remains ambiguous. V lost 0 bases and J lost 4, with 11 bases in between. Germline assignment: CDR1 SGHRS and CDR2 YFSETQ. The CDR3 is 15 amino acids. The CDR3 DNA reads TGCGCCAGCAGCTTGGCCGAGGGCCCAAATCAGCCCCAGCATTTT. It translates to CASSLAEGPNQPQHF.

The V call is TRBV20-1, the J call TRBJ2-7, with 9 bases matching TRBD2. V lost 0 bases, J lost 0 bases, and 3 bases stayed unmatched. The CDR3 consists of 15 residues. The germline CDR1 and CDR2 sequences are DFQATT and SNEGSKA (reference sequence). CDR3: CSARDSSGGSYEQYF. The DNA for the CDR3 is TGCAGTGCTAGAGATAGTAGCGGGGGCTCCTACGAGCAGTACTTC.

This chain connects TRBV7-6 to TRBJ2-3, with TRBD2 matching 8 bases. The CDR3 totals 16 residues. Germline lookup yields CDR1 SGHVS and CDR2 FNYEAQ. V shed 0 bases, J shed 2 bases, and the junction held 4 bases outside the gene matches. CDR3 loop: CASSLAGTRVTDTQYF. CDR3 bases: TGTGCCAGCAGCTTAGCGGGGACTAGAGTCACAGATACGCAGTATTTT.

V and J are TRBV4-2 and TRBJ1-2, with TRBD1 matching 7 bases. CDR3 size: 18 residues. V lost 3 bases and J lost 5; bases outside the gene matches: 18. CDR1 is LGHNA and CDR2 is YNFKEQ in the germline V gene. CDR3 in DNA: TGTGCCAGCAGCCATTACCCCTATGTGACAGGGTATCATTATGGCTACACCTTC. It translates to CASSHYPYVTGYHYGYTF.

This clonotype was picked up a small number of times. The chain joins TRBV30 to TRBJ2-5; 8 bases are shared with TRBD2. The germline gives CDR1 GTSNPN, CDR2 SVGIG (reference sequence). V was clipped by 3 bases and J by 4 bases; unmatched bases: 7. The CDR3 consists of 14 residues. CDR3 in DNA: TGTGCCTGGAGCCATAGGACTAGCCGAGAGACCCAGTACTTC. Translated: CAWSHRTSRETQYF.

The V gene is TRBV5-6, the J gene TRBJ2-7; TRBD1 is a possible D gene (5 bases). Germline V gives CDR1 SGHDT, CDR2 YYEEEE. The CDR3 consists of 11 residues. Trimming shortened V by 0 bases and J by 12 bases, and 10 bases separated the two germline ends. The CDR3 DNA sequence: TGTGCCAGCAGCTTGGAGGGGCGTAGGTACTTC. Encoded protein: CASSLEGRRYF.

The rearrangement links TRBV5-1 to TRBJ2-1; D not certain. Germline loops: CDR1 SGHRS, CDR2 YFSETQ. The CDR3 is 12 amino acids. Trimming stripped 3 bases from V and 7 bases from J, with 8 bases between. For the CDR3, the DNA is TGCGCCAGCAGCTGGTACTCTAATGAGCAGTTCTTC. It specifies CASSWYSNEQFF.